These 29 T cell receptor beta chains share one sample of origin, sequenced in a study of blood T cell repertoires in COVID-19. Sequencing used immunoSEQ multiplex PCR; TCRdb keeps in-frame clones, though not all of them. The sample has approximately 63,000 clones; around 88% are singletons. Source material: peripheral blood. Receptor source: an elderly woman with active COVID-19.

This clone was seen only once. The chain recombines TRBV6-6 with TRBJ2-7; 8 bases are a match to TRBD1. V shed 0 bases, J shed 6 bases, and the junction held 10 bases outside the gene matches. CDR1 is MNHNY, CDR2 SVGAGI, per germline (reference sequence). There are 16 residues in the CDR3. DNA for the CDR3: TGTGCCAGCAGTTACTCTGAACTAGGGACAGGTGCCGAGCAGTACTTC. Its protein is CASSYSELGTGAEQYF.

CDR3 in DNA: TGTGCCAGCAGCTTAGCTATATCAGATACGCAGTATTTT. It encodes CASSLAISDTQYF. This chain links TRBV7-9 with TRBJ2-3; the D is unclear. This CDR3 has 13 residues. Germline CDR1 is SEHNR and CDR2 is FQNEAQ (reference sequence). V lost 0 bases to trimming and J lost 4 bases, with 5 bases between them.

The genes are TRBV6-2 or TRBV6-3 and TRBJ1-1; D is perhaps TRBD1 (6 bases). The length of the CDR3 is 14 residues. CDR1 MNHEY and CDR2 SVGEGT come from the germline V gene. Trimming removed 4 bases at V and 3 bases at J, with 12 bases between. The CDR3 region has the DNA TGTGCCAGCAGTTCGGCGACAGGACACACTGAAGCTTTCTTT. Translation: CASSSATGHTEAFF.

In DNA, the CDR3 is TGTGCCAGCAGCTTAGTGGGGAGCCCGGAGCAGTTCTTC. This sequence encodes CASSLVGSPEQFF. The chain has TRBV7-2 and TRBJ2-1, with a possible D match to TRBD2 (5 bases). V lost 1 base, J lost 10 bases, and 11 bases lay in between. Germline lookup yields CDR1 SGHTA and CDR2 FQGNSA. The CDR3 contains 13 residues. The full variable domain, rest sourced from reference TRBV7-2 and TRBJ2-1, is GAGVSQSPSNKVTEKGKDVELRCDPISGHTALYWYRQSLGQGLEFLIYFQGNSAPDKSGLPSDRFSAERTGGSVSTLTIQRTQQEDSAVYLCASSLVGSPEQFFGPGTRLTVL.

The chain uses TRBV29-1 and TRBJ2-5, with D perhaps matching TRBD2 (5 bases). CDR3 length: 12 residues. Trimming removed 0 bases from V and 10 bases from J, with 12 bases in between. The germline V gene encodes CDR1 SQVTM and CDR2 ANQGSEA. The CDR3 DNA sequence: TGCAGCGTTGAAGAATTCCTTCGGGGCCAGTACTTC. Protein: CSVEEFLRGQYF.

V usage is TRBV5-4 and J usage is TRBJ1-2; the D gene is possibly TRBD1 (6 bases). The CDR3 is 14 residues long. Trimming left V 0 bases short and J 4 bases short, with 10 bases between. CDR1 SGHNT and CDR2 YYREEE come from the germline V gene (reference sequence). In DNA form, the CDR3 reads TGTGCCAGCAGCTTGGCAGGGGAGTTCTATGGCTACACCTTC. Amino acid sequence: CASSLAGEFYGYTF.

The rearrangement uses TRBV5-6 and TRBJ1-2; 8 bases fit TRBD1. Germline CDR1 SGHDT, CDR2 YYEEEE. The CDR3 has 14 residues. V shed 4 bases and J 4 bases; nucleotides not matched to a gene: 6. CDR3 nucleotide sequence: TGTGCCAGCAGCGGCATACAGGGGGGCTATGGCTACACCTTC. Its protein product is CASSGIQGGYGYTF.

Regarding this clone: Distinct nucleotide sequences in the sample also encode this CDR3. CDR3 sequence (DNA): TGCGCCAGCAGTCCCGGGACAGGGGGCAGCGAGCAGTACTTC. Protein: CASSPGTGGSEQYF. The chain carries TRBV5-1 and TRBJ2-7, with 12 bases identical to TRBD1. The CDR3 length is 14 residues. J lost 6 bases, V lost 5 bases, and 6 bases had no gene match. Germline assignment: CDR1 SGHRS and CDR2 YFSETQ.

The CDR3 DNA is TGTGCCAGCAGTTACTCCTCTCTTGAGCGGGGCTCAAGAGCTTTCTTT. It translates to CASSYSSLERGSRAFF. This chain connects TRBV6-6 to TRBJ1-1, with D possibly being TRBD1 (5 bases). CDR1 MNHNY and CDR2 SVGAGI come from the germline V gene (reference sequence). This CDR3 is 16 amino acids long. Between the trimmed V and J ends, which lost 0 bases and 10 bases, there was a span of 21 bases.

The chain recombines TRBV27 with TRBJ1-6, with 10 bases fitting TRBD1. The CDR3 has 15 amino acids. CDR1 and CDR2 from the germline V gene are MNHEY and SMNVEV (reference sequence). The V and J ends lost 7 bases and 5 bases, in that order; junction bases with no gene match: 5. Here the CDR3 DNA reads TGTGCCAGCACCGGGGACAGGGGAAATAATTCACCCCTCCACTTT. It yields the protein CASTGDRGNNSPLHF.

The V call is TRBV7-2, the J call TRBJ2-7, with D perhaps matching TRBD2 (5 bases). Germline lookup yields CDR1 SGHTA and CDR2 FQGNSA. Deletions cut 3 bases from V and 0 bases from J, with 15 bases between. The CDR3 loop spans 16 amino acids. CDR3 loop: CASSFSRRGSSYEQYF. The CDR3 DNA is TGTGCCAGCAGCTTTTCCAGACGGGGAAGCTCCTACGAGCAGTACTTC.

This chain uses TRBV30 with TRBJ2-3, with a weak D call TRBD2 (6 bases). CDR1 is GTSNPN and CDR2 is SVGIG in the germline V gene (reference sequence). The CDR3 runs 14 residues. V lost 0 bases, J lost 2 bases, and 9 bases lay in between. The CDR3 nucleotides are TGTGCCTGGAGTGTGGGGACTCACACAGATACGCAGTATTTT. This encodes CAWSVGTHTDTQYF.

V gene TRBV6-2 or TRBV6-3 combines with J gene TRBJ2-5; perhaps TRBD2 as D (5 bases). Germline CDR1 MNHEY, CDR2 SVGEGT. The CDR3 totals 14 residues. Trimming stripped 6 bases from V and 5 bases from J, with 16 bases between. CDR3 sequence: CASSSGSRRETQYF. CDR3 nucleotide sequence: TGTGCCAGCAGCTCCGGGTCCAGGAGGGAGACCCAGTACTTC.

CDR3 sequence: CASSRQGAGEAFF. The CDR3 DNA reads as TGTGCCAGCAGCCGACAGGGGGCGGGTGAAGCTTTCTTT. V and J are TRBV11-3 and TRBJ1-1; TRBD1 aligns across 10 bases. With 5 bases clipped from V and 7 bases from J, the junction kept 4 bases outside the gene matches. Germline CDR1 and CDR2: SGHNT and YENEEA. The CDR3 spans 13 residues.

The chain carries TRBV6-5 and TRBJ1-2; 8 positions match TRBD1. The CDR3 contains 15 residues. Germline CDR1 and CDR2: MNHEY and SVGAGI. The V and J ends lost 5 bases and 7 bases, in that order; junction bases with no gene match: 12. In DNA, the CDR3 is TGTGCCAGCAGTCCTCGGACAGGGTCGGTGGGTGGCTACACCTTC. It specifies CASSPRTGSVGGYTF.

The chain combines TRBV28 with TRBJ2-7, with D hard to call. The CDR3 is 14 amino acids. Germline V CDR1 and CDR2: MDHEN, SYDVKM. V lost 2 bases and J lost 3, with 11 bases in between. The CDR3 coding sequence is TGTGCCAGCAGTTTACCCCTTCCCCTCTACGAGCAGTACTTC. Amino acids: CASSLPLPLYEQYF.

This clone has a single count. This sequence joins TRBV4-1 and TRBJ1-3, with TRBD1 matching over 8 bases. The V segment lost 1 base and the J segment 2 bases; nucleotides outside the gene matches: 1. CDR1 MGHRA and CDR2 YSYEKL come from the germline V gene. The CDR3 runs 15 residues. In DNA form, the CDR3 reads TGCGCCAGCAGCCAAGGACAGGGGACTGGAAACACCATATATTTT. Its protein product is CASSQGQGTGNTIYF.

The DNA of the CDR3 is TGTGCCAGCAGCTTAGAGGAGGGGGCGCTCAGGGAGCAGTACTTC. Translation: CASSLEEGALREQYF. This rearrangement joins TRBV7-8 to TRBJ2-7, with D perhaps TRBD1 (7 bases). This CDR3 contains 15 residues. V was cut by 1 base and J by 7 bases, with 17 bases left in between. Germline V gene lookup returns CDR1 SGHVS and CDR2 FQNEAQ.

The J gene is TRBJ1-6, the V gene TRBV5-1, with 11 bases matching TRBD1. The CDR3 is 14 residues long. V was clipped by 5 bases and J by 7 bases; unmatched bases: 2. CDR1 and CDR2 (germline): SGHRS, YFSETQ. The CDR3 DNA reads TGCGCCAGCAGGTGGGACAGGGGGAATTCACCCCTCCACTTT. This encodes CASRWDRGNSPLHF. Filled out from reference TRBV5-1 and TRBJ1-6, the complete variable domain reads KAGVTQTPRYLIKTRGQQVTLSCSPISGHRSVSWYQQTPGQGLQFLFEYFSETQRNKGNFPGRFSGRQFSNSRSEMNVSTLELGDSALYLCASRWDRGNSPLHFGNGTRLTVT.

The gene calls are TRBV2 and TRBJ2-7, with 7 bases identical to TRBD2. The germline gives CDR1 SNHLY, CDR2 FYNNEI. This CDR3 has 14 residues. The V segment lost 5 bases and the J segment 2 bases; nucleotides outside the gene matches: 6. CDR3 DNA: TGTGCCAGCAGTTTAAGCGGGGTAGCCTACGAGCAGTACTTC. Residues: CASSLSGVAYEQYF.

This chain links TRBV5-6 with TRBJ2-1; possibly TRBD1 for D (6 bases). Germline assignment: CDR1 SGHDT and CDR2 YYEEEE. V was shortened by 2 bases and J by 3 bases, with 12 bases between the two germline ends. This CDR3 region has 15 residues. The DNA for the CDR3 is TGTGCCAGCAGCTTTGGGCAGGGGCTCTACAATGAGCAGTTCTTC. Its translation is CASSFGQGLYNEQFF.

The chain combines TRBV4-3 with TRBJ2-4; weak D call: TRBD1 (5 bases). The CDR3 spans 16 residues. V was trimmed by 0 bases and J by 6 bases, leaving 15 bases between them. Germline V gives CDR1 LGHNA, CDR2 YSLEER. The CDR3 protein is CASSQDSRQRPNIQYF. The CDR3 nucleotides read TGCGCCAGCAGCCAAGACTCCCGACAGAGACCAAACATTCAGTACTTC.

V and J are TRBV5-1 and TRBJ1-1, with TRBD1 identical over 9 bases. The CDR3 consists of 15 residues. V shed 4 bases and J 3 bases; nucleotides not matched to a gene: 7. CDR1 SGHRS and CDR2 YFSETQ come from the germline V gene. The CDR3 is CASSEGTGWDTEAFF. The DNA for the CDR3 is TGCGCCAGCAGCGAAGGGACAGGGTGGGACACTGAAGCTTTCTTT.

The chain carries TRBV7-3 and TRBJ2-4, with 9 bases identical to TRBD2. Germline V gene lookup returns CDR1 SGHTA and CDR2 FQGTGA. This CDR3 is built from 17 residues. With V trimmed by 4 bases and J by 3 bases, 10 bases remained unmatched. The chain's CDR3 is CASSSRLASGDKNIQYF. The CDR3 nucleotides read TGTGCCAGCAGCTCACGGCTGGCTAGCGGGGACAAAAACATTCAGTACTTC.

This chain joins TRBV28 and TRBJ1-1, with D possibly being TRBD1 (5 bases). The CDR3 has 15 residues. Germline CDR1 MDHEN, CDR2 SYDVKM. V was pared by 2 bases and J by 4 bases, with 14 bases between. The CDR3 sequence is CASSLHPGMGTEAFF. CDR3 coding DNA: TGTGCCAGCAGTTTACACCCAGGGATGGGCACTGAAGCTTTCTTT.

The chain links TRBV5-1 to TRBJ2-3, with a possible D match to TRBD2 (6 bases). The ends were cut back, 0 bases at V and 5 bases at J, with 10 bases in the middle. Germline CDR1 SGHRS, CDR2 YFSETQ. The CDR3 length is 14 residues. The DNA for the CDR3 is TGCGCCAGCAGCTTGGGTTTAGCGGAAGATACGCAGTATTTT. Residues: CASSLGLAEDTQYF.

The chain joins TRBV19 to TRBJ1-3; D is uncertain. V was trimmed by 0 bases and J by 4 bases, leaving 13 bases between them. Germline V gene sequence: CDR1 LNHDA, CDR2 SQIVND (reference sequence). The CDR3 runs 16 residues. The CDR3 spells CASSIDRVRDGNTIYF. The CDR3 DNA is TGTGCCAGTAGTATAGATCGGGTCCGCGACGGAAACACCATATATTTT. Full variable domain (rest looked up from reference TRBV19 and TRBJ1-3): DGGITQSPKYLFRKEGQNVTLSCEQNLNHDAMYWYRQDPGQGLRLIYYSQIVNDFQKGDIAEGYSVSREKKESFPLTVTSAQKNPTAFYLCASSIDRVRDGNTIYFGEGSWLTVV.

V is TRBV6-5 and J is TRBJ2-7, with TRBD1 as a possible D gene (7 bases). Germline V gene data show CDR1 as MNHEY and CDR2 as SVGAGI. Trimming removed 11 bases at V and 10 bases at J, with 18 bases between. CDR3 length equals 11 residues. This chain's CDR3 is CAGGQGDRQYF. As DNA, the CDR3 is TGTGCCGGAGGGCAGGGGGATAGACAGTACTTC.

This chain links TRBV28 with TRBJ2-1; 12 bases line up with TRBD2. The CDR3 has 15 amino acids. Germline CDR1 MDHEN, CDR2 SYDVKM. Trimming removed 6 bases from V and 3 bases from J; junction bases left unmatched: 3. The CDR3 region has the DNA TGTGCCAGCAGCGTGACTAGCGGGGGCTACAATGAGCAGTTCTTC. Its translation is CASSVTSGGYNEQFF.